This paragraph reports one TCR beta chain. The antigen remains unidentified. Between the trimmed V and J ends, which lost 1 base and 8 bases, there was a span of 11 bases. Germline V CDR1 and CDR2: SGHTA, FQGNSA. The CDR3 has 14 amino acids. This record belongs to a study of shared clonotypes between healthy human individuals. Findings and limits, study-wide: Rarefaction curves obtained for sorted subsets showed sequencing incomplete despite large depth.

Profiling relied on immunoSEQ multiplex PCR, and the TCRdb table lists in-frame clones only, not all of them. Among under 2.5 million clones listed, 80% to 95% were seen once. The chain carries TRBV7-2 and TRBJ2-2; tentatively, D is TRBD1 (5 bases). What was sequenced was naive CD4+ T cells from PBMCs. The subset is: CD45RA+ positively selected. This TCR came from a man aged 18 to 35 in good health. Some clones in this sample may be carry-over from other donors' samples. CDR3 DNA: TGTGCCAGCAGCTTAGAGCTACAGGTTGGGGAGCTGTTTTTT. It translates to CASSLELQVGELFF.